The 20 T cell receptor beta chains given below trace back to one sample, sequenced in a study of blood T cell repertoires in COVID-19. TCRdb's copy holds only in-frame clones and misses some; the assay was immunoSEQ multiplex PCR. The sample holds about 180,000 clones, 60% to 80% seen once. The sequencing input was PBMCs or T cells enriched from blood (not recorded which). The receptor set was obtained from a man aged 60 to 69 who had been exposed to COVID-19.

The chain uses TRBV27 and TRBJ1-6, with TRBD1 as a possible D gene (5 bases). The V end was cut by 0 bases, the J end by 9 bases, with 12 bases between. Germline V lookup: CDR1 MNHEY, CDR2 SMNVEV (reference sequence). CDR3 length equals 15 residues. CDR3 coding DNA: TGTGCCAGCAGTTTATCCAAGGGACTCGGTTCACCCCTCCACTTT. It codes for CASSLSKGLGSPLHF.

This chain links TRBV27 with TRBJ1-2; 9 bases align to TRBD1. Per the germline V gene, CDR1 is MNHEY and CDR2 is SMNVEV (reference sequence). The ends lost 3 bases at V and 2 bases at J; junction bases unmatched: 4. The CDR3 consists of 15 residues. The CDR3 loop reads CASSLNRGRNYGYTF. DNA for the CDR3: TGTGCCAGCAGTTTGAACAGGGGGCGGAACTATGGCTACACCTTC.

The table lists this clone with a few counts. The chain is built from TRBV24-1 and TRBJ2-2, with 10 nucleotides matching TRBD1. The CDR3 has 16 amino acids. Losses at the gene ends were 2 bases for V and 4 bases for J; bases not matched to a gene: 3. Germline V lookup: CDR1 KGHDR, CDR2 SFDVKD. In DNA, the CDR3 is TGTGCCACCAGTGATTCCGGGACAGGGGCCACCGGGGAGCTGTTTTTT. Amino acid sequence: CATSDSGTGATGELFF.

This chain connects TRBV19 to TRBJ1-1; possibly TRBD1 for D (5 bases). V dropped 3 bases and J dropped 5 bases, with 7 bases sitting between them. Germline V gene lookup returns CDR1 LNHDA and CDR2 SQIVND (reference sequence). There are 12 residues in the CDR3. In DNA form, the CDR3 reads TGTGCCAGTAGTATGGGACTGACTGAAGCTTTCTTT. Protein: CASSMGLTEAFF.

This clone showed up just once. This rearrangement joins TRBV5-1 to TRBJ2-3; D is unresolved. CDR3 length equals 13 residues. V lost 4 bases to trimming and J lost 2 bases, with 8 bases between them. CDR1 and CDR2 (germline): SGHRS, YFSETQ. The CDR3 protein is CASSRGNTDTQYF. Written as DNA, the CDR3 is TGCGCCAGCAGCAGAGGTAACACAGATACGCAGTATTTT. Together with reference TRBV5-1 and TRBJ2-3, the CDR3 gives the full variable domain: KAGVTQTPRYLIKTRGQQVTLSCSPISGHRSVSWYQQTPGQGLQFLFEYFSETQRNKGNFPGRFSGRQFSNSRSEMNVSTLELGDSALYLCASSRGNTDTQYFGPGTRLTVL.

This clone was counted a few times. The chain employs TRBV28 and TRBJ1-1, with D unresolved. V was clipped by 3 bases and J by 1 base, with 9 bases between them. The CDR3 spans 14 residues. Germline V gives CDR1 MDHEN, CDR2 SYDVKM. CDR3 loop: CASSFAQQNTEAFF. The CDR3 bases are TGTGCCAGCAGTTTCGCACAGCAGAACACTGAAGCTTTCTTT.

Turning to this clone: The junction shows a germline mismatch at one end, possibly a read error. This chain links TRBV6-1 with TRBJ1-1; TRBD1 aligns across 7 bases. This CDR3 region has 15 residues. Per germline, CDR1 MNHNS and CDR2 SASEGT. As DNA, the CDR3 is TGTGCCAGCAGCGAAGGGGGCCTTGATAGGGCTGAAGCTTTCTTT. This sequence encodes CASSEGGLDRAEAFF.

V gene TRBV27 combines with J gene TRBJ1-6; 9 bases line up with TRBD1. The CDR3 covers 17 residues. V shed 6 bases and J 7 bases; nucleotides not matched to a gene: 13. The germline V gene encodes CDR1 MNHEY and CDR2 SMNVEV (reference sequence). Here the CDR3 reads CASSPYRTGQGNSPLHF. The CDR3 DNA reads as TGTGCCAGCAGCCCTTATAGGACGGGACAGGGAAATTCACCCCTCCACTTT.

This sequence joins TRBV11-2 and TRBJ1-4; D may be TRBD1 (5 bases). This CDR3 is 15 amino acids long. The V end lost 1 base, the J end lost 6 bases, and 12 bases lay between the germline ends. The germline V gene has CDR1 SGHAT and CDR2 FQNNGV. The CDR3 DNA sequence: TGTGCCAGCAGCTTAGGGGGGGAGAGGTATGAAAAACTGTTTTTT. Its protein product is CASSLGGERYEKLFF.

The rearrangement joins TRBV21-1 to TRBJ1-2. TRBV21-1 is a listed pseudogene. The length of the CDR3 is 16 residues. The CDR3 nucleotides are TGTGCCAGCAGCAAATTTCGGGGGGAGGTGTTGAATGGCTACACCTTC. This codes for CASSKFRGEVLNGYTF.

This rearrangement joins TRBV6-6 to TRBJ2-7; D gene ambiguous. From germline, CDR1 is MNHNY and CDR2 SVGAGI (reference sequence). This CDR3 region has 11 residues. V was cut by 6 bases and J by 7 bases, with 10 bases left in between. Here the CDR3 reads CASSIDREQYF. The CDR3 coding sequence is TGTGCCAGCAGCATTGATCGGGAGCAGTACTTC.

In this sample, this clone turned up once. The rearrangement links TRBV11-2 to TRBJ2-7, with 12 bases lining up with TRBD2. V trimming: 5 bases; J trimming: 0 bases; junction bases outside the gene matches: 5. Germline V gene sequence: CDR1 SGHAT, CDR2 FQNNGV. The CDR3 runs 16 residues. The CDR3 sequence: CASSATSGRSSYEQYF. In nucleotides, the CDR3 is TGTGCCAGCAGCGCCACTAGCGGGAGGAGCTCCTACGAGCAGTACTTC. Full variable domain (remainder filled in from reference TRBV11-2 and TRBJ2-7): EAGVAQSPRYKIIEKRQSVAFWCNPISGHATLYWYQQILGQGPKLLIQFQNNGVVDDSQLPKDRFSAERLKGVDSTLKIQPAKLEDSAVYLCASSATSGRSSYEQYFGPGTRLTVT.

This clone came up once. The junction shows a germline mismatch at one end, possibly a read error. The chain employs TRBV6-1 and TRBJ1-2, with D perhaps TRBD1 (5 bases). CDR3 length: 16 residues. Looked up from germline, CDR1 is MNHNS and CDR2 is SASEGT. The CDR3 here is CASREALWQGSYGYTF. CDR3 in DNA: TGTGCCAGCAGGGAAGCACTATGGCAGGGAAGCTATGGCTACACCTTC.

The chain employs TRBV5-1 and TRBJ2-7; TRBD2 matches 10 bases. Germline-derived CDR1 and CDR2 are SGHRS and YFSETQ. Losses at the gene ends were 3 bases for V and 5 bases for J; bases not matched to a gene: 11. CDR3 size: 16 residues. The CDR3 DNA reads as TGCGCCAGCAGCTCGCCAGCGGGAGGGCCTGGAAACGAGCAGTACTTC. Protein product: CASSSPAGGPGNEQYF. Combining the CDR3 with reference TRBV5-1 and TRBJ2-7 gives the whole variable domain KAGVTQTPRYLIKTRGQQVTLSCSPISGHRSVSWYQQTPGQGLQFLFEYFSETQRNKGNFPGRFSGRQFSNSRSEMNVSTLELGDSALYLCASSSPAGGPGNEQYFGPGTRLTVT.

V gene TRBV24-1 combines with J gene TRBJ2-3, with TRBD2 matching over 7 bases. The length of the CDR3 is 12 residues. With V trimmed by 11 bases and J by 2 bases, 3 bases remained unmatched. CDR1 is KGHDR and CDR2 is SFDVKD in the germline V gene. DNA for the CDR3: TGTGCCAGCCAGCGGGACACAGATACGCAGTATTTT. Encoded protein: CASQRDTDTQYF.

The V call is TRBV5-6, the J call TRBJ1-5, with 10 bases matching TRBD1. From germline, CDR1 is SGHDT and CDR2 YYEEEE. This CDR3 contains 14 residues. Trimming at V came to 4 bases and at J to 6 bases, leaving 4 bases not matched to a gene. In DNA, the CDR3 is TGTGCCAGCAGCAACGGACAGGGGGGTCAGCCCCAGCATTTT. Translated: CASSNGQGGQPQHF.

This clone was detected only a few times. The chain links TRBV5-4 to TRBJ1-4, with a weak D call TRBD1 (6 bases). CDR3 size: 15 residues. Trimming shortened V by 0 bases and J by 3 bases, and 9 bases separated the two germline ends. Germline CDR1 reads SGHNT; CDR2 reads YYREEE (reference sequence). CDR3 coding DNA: TGTGCCAGCAGCTTGGAGACAGGTGCTAATGAAAAACTGTTTTTT. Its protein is CASSLETGANEKLFF.

CDR3 DNA: TGTGCCAGCAGTCGCCCAGGACTAGCGGGGGACCAAGAGACCCAGTACTTC. Encoded protein: CASSRPGLAGDQETQYF. V and J are TRBV27 and TRBJ2-5, with 13 bases fitting TRBD2. V gave up 5 bases and J gave up 0 bases; unmatched junction bases: 6. Germline V lookup: CDR1 MNHEY, CDR2 SMNVEV (reference sequence). The CDR3 covers 17 residues.

The CDR3 sequence: CASSMDRSTYNEQFF. The CDR3 bases are TGTGCCAGTAGTATGGACAGGAGTACGTACAATGAGCAGTTCTTC. The rearrangement links TRBV19 to TRBJ2-1; 7 bases line up with TRBD1. The germline V gene has CDR1 LNHDA and CDR2 SQIVND (reference sequence). The junction had 6 bases not matched to a gene; V was cut back by 3 bases and J by 4 bases. The CDR3 sequence is 15 residues long.

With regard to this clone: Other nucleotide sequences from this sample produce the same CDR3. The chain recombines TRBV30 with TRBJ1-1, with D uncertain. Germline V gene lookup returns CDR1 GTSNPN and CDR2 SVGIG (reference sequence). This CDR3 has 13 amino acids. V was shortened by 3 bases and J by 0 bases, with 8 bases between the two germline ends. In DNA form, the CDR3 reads TGTGCCTGGAGGGCCGGGATGAACACTGAAGCTTTCTTT. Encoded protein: CAWRAGMNTEAFF.